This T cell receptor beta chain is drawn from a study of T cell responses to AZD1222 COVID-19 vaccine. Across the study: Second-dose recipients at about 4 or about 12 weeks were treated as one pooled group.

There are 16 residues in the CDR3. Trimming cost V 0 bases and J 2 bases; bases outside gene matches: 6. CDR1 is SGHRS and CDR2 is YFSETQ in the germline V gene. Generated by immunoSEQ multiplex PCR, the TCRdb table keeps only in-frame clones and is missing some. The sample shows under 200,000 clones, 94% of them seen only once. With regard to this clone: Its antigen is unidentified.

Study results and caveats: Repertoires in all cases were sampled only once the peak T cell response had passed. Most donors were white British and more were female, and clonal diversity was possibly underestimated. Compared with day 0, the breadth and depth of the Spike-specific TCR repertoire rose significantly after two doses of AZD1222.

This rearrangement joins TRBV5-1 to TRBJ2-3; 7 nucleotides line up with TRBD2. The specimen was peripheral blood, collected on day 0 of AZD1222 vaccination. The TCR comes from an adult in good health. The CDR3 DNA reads TGCGCCAGCAGCTTGGGCCTAGCGGACCTCACAGATACGCAGTATTTT. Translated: CASSLGLADLTDTQYF.